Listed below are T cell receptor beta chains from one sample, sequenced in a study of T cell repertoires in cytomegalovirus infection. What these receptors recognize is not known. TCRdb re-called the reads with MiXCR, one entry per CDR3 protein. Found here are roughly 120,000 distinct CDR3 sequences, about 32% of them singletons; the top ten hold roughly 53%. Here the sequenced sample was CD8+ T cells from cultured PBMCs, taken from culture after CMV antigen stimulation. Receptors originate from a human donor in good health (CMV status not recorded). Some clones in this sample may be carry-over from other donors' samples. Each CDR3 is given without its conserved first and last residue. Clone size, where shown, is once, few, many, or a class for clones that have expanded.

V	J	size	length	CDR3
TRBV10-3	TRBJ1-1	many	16	AISELTDRAGRRTEAF
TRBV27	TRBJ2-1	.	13	ASSSIPLRDNEQF
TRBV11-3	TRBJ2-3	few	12	ASSSRTGTDTQY
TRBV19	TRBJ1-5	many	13	ASSIATLSNQPQH
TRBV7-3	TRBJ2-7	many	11	ASSSTGVSEQY
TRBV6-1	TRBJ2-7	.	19	ASSGLGPGLAGIIVTYEQY
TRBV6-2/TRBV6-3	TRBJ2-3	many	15	ASSTPFSLTRSDTQY
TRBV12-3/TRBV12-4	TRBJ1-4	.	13	ASSSGGIANEKLF
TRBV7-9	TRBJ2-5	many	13	ASSTTGTGDATQY
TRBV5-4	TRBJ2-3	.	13	ASTHGGSSTDTQY
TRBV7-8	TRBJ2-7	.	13	ASSSPGTGALEQY
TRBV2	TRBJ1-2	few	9	ASSEYYGYT
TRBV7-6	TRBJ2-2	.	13	ASSLEFRNTGELF
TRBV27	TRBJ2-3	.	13	ASSTRARTTDTQY
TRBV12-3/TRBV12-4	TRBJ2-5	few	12	ASCLNREQETQY
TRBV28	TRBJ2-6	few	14	ASSFPEISGANVLT